The 2 T cell receptor beta chains given below trace back to one sample, sequenced in a study of cytomegalovirus exposure and HLA in healthy donors. Generated by immunoSEQ multiplex PCR, the TCRdb table keeps only in-frame clones and is missing some. The table has approximately 300,000 clones, about nine tenths seen once. The material sequenced was PBMCs. The receptors come from a young woman in good health and CMV-seronegative.

This rearrangement joins TRBV9 to TRBJ2-2; weak D call: TRBD2 (6 bases). This CDR3 comprises 16 residues. In germline, CDR1 is SGDLS, CDR2 YYNGEE. Trimming left V 5 bases short and J 8 bases short, with 22 bases between. The CDR3 coding sequence is TGTGCCAGCAGTAAAAGCCAAAGACTAGTTGGGGGGGAGCTGTTTTTT. Translation: CASSKSQRLVGGELFF. Full variable domain (outside the CDR3, taken from reference TRBV9 and TRBJ2-2): DSGVTQTPKHLITATGQRVTLRCSPRSGDLSVYWYQQSLDQGLQFLIQYYNGEERAKGNILERFSAQQFPDLHSELNLSSLELGDSALYFCASSKSQRLVGGELFFGEGSRLTVL.

The CDR3 nucleotides read TGTGCCAGCAGGGAACTAGCGGGAATGGGGCGTCGTGAGCAGTTCTTC. Translation gives CASRELAGMGRREQFF. The rearrangement links TRBV2 to TRBJ2-1; 10 bases agree with TRBD2. The CDR3 is made up of 16 amino acids. Germline V gives CDR1 SNHLY, CDR2 FYNNEI. Germline trimming cut 6 bases from V and 9 bases from J; bases unmatched to any gene: 14.